Each of the 6 T cell receptor beta chains below was sequenced from the same sample in a study of blood T cell repertoires in COVID-19. Produced via immunoSEQ multiplex PCR; TCRdb's table is partial and in-frame only. This table holds almost 50,000 clones, 84% found once. The source material was peripheral blood. The receptors originated from a middle-aged man with acute or convalescent COVID-19.

V is TRBV7-2 and J is TRBJ1-1; tentative D call: TRBD1 (6 bases). CDR1 and CDR2 (germline): SGHTA, FQGNSA. V lost 5 bases to trimming and J lost 6 bases, with 13 bases between them. The CDR3 totals 13 residues. DNA of the CDR3: TGTGCCAGCAGCCTCCGACAGGTCTCTGAAGCTTTCTTT. Protein: CASSLRQVSEAFF.

CDR3 DNA sequence: TGTGCCAGTAGGGAGACTGGAAGTGGAAACACCATATATTTT. This gives the protein CASRETGSGNTIYF. The chain has TRBV19 and TRBJ1-3; D is unresolved. Germline V CDR1 and CDR2: LNHDA, SQIVND (reference sequence). The CDR3 is 14 amino acids. V was shortened by 6 bases and J by 3 bases, with 12 bases between the two germline ends.

The rearrangement uses TRBV6-5 and TRBJ2-1; 7 bases fit TRBD2. Germline CDR1 is MNHEY and CDR2 is SVGAGI. V dropped 6 bases and J dropped 7; count of bases not matched to a gene: 12. This CDR3 is 15 amino acids long. DNA for the CDR3: TGTGCCAGCAGCCTCCGGCGGGAGATTGCTAATGAGCAGTTCTTC. This encodes CASSLRREIANEQFF.

CDR3 DNA sequence: TGTGCCAGCAACCGGGGGGTCGGGGATGGCTACACCTTC. Translation: CASNRGVGDGYTF. The chain is built from TRBV7-2 and TRBJ1-2; a possible D gene is TRBD1 (5 bases). This CDR3 contains 13 residues. The ends were cut back, 7 bases at V and 6 bases at J, with 15 bases in the middle. Germline assignment: CDR1 SGHTA and CDR2 FQGNSA.

This clone was picked up one time. The chain combines TRBV7-9 with TRBJ2-3; a weak D match, TRBD2 (6 bases). This CDR3 has 18 amino acids. V was clipped by 0 bases and J by 1 base, with 17 bases between them. Germline CDR1 and CDR2: SEHNR and FQNEAQ (reference sequence). CDR3 sequence: CASSLADYGGTRTDTQYF. In nucleotides, the CDR3 is TGTGCCAGCAGCTTAGCGGATTATGGCGGGACCCGCACAGATACGCAGTATTTT.

The chain recombines TRBV7-6 with TRBJ1-5; a possible D gene is TRBD1 (6 bases). CDR3 length: 14 amino acids. Trimming shortened V by 2 bases and J by 5 bases, and 10 bases separated the two germline ends. Germline assignment: CDR1 SGHVS and CDR2 FNYEAQ. The CDR3 sequence: CASSLLGTHQPQHF. CDR3 DNA sequence: TGTGCCAGCAGCTTATTAGGGACACATCAGCCCCAGCATTTT.